One and the same sample provided the 3 T cell receptor beta chains below, sequenced in a study of identical twins. TCRdb fed the 5' RACE reads into MiXCR, producing one record per CDR3 protein. The data hold approximately 590,000 distinct CDR3 sequences, with 9.6% observed a single time. These data also featured in a second study, about yellow fever vaccine responses in identical twins.

Sequencing input: PBMCs. These receptor sequences come from a young woman in good health.

The chain recombines TRBV6-1 with TRBJ1-2; tentatively, D is TRBD1 (6 bases). The V gene's germline CDR1 is MNHNS and CDR2 SASEGT. V was trimmed by 8 bases and J by 4 bases, leaving 8 bases between them. This CDR3 is 11 amino acids long. CDR3 in DNA: TGTGCCAGCTACAGGGTCTATGGCTACACCTTC. This translates into CASYRVYGYTF.

This clonotype was counted ten times or more. The CDR3 reads CASRSSAGYGELFF. In DNA, the CDR3 is TGTGCCAGCAGGAGCTCAGCGGGGTATGGGGAGCTGTTTTTT. The chain combines TRBV6-1 with TRBJ2-2; 7 bases line up with TRBD2. V was pared by 6 bases and J by 8 bases, with 9 bases of the junction left unmatched. Germline V gene sequence: CDR1 MNHNS, CDR2 SASEGT. The CDR3 is 14 residues long.

This clonotype showed up just a few times. The chain recombines TRBV5-5 with TRBJ1-6; a weak D match, TRBD1 (6 bases). The CDR3 runs 15 residues. The V end was cut by 2 bases, the J end by 6 bases, with 12 bases between. Germline V gene data show CDR1 as SGHKS and CDR2 as YYEKEE (reference sequence). This CDR3 is CASSLLGGRNSPLHF. The CDR3, as DNA: TGTGCCAGCAGCTTACTGGGGGGGCGTAATTCACCCCTCCACTTT.